This T cell receptor (beta chain) was profiled in a study of blood T cell repertoires in COVID-19. TCRdb's table, derived via immunoSEQ multiplex PCR, lists solely in-frame clones and lacks some. This table holds about 400,000 clones, approximately 88% found once. Trimming stripped 0 bases from V and 6 bases from J, with 7 bases between. Germline V lookup: CDR1 SEHNR, CDR2 FQNEAQ (reference sequence). CDR3 size: 13 residues. The sequencing sample was made of PBMCs or T cells enriched from blood (not recorded which). V usage is TRBV7-9 and J usage is TRBJ2-3; D remains unclear. This receptor was obtained from a woman aged 35 to 49 with acute COVID-19. Here the CDR3 DNA reads TGTGCCAGCAGCTTAGCCGTAGTGGATACGCAGTATTTT. It yields the protein CASSLAVVDTQYF.